Sequencing of this TCR beta chain was carried out in a study of neurological immune-mediated disorders. Study-wide findings and caveats: CDR3 amino acid sequences found in expanded clones were never shared across subjects, suggesting private repertoires in all groups. Whereas HTLV-1-associated myelopathy showed the most TCR clonal expansion, multiple sclerosis showed the least, with levels below those of healthy controls.

Unsorted libraries were prepared from 2 million PBMCs held at -80 C. In this sample, this clonotype turned up many times. The antigen remains unidentified. Germline-derived CDR1 and CDR2 are DFQATT and SNEGSKA (reference sequence). The J segment lost 2 bases and the V segment lost 1 base, leaving 3 bases of the junction unmatched. The CDR3 runs 15 residues. Each TCR transcript was tagged with a 10-nucleotide random UMI during 5'RACE. MiXCR, applied by TCRdb to the 5' RACE reads, yields one record per CDR3 protein. The sample includes 49,000 or so distinct CDR3 sequences, around a sixth of them seen just once.

The sample taken for sequencing was PBMCs. The clonotype comes from a man between 60 and 75 years old in good health. This chain connects TRBV20-1 to TRBJ2-1, with TRBD2 matching over 9 bases. The CDR3 bases are TGCAGTGCTAGAGGCGGGAGGGCGGCCTACAATGAGCAGTTCTTC. Translation: CSARGGRAAYNEQFF.